The TCR beta chain under discussion was sequenced for a study of blood T cell repertoires in COVID-19. Looking at the study overall: Material from acute and convalescent COVID-19 was sourced from the United States, Italy and Spain. Nucleic acid was either cDNA or gDNA, and it came from T cells, B-cell-depleted T cells, or PBMCs.

In the original workflow: How many nucleated cells were present was estimated from reference gene primer amplification. Measured with immunoSEQ multiplex PCR; TCRdb has only the in-frame clones, and not every one. Clonal size and the V and J genes are those of that table, whereas D and trimming came from the DNA. The sample consists of over 150,000 clones, around 90% of them appearing once. V dropped 6 bases and J dropped 10; count of bases not matched to a gene: 8. CDR3 size: 14 residues. The germline V gene encodes CDR1 MNHEY and CDR2 SVGAGI. The rearrangement uses TRBV6-5 and TRBJ1-6; 8 bases map to TRBD1. Sequencing used peripheral blood. The clonotype comes from a man aged 50 or older who had recovered from COVID-19. CDR3 region: CASSLTGDESPLHF. The CDR3 DNA follows: TGTGCCAGCAGCCTGACAGGGGACGAGTCACCCCTCCACTTT.